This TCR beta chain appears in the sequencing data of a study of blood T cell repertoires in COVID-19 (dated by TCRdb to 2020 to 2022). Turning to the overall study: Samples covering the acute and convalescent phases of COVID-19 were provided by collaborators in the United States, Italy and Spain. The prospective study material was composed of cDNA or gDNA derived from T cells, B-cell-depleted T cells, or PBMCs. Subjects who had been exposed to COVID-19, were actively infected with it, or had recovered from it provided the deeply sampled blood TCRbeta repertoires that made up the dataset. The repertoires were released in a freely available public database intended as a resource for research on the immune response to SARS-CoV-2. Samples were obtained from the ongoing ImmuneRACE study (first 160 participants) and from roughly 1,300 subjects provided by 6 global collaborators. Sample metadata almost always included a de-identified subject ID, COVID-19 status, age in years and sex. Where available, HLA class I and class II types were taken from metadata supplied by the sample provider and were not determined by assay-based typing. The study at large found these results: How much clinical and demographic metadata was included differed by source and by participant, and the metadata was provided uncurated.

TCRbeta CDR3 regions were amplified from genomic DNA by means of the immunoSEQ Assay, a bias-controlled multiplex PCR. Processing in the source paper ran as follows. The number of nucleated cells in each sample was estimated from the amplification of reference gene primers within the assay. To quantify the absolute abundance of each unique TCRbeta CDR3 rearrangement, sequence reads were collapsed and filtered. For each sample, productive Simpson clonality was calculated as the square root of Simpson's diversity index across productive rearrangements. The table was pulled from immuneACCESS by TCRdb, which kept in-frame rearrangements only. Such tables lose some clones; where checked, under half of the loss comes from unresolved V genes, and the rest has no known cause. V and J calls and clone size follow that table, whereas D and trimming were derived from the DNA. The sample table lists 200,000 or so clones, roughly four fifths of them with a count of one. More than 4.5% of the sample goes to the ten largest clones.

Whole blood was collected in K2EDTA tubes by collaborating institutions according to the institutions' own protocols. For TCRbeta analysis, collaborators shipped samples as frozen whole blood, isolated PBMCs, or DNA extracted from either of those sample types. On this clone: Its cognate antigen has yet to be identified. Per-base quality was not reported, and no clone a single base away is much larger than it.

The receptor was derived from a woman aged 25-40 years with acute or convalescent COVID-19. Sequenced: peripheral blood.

CDR3 loop: CASSLFAYEQYF. The sequenced DNA: TGTGCCAGCAGTCTCTTCGCCTACGAGCAGTACTTC. The rearrangement joined TRBV28 to TRBJ2-7; the D gene identity is not certain. V is pared back by 5 bases and J by 2 bases, with 7 bases lying between the germline termini. CDR1 and CDR2 are drawn from the germline V gene: MDHEN, SYDVKM. The CDR3, from cysteine to phenylalanine, totals 12 residues. Kept here is only the CDR3 DNA, which spans 36 bases and is read in frame from base 1.